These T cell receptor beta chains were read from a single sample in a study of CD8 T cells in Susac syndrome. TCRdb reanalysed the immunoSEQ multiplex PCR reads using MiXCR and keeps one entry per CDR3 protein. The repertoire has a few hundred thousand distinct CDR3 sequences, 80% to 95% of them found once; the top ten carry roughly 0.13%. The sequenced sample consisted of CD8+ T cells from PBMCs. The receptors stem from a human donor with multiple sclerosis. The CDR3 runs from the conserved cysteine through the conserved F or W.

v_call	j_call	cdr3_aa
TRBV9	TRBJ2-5	CASSGGTGMETQYF
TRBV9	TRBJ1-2	CASSVPGTGGVSGYTF
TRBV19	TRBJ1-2	CASTPGQSNYGYTF
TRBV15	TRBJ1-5	CATSRQRDPPQSEGNQPQHF
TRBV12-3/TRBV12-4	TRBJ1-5	CASTDGQNQPQHF
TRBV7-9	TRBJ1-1	CASSLDLGDTEAFF
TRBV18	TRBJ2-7	CASSPLRTSGYYEQYF
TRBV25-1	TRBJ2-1	CASRQGLGNEQFF
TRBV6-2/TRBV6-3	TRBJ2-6	CASSYPGTGPPGANVLTF
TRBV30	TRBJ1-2	CAWVGLSGGYTF
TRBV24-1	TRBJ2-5	CATPGGSETQYF
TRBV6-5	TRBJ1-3	CASSSYRGSGNTIYF
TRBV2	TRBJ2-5	CASRPSGRPQETQYF
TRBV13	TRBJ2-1	CASSDRDRGQGEQFF
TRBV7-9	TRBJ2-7	CAGRDPGRGEQYF
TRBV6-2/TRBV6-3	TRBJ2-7	CASSYPVYEQYF
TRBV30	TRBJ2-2	CAWSQGGNTGELFF
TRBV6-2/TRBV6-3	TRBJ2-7	CASSYSGSSYEQYF
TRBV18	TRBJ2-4	CASKEDGVNIQYF
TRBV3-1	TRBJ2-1	CASSPISATSGDKSSYNEQFF
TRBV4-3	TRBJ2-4	CASSLGLAEMGNIQYF
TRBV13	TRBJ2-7	CASSSNRGPSYEQYF
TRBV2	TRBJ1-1	CASSEAGTFGTEAFF
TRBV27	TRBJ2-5	CANPLSIRDSQETQYF
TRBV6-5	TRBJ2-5	CASSYSTLAGIETQYF
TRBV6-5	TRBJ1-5	CASSYSQGALGQPQHF
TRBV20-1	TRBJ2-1	CSAPGPRDRPYNEQFF
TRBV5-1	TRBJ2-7	CASSLDGNGGYEQYF
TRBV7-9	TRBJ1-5	CASSLGLSGDQPQHF
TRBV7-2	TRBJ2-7	CASSLGDIVYEQYF
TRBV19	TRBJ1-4	CASSPLIGQVGTSDNEKLFF
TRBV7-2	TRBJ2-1	CASSRGVQGYEQFF
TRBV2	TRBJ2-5	CASSGDSLETQYF
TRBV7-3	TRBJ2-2	CASSLSAGGSTGELFF
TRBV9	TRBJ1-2	CASSGRTKPPEEGGYTF
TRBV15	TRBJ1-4	CATSGGTSGANEKLFF
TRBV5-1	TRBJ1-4	CASSPGQGIEKLFF
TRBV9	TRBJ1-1	CASSFSDRSAEAFF
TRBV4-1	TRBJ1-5	CASSQAGGFYSNQPQHF
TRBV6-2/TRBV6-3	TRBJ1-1	CASSYADAGNTEAFF
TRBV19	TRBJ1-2	CASSYGTDLYGYTF
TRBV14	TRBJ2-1	CASSPGLAGVYDDEQFF
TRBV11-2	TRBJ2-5	CASSLTFYQETQYF
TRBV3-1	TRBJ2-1	CASSPLEGRLFSYNEQFF
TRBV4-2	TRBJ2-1	CASSTLLGAYEQFF